The rows below give T cell receptor beta chains drawn from one sample of a study of T-cell memory formation after mild COVID-19. TCRdb re-called the 5' RACE reads with MiXCR, one entry per CDR3 protein. The data hold 550,000 to 600,000 distinct CDR3 sequences, with roughly a sixth observed a single time. Sequencing was performed on PBMCs or a T cell subset sorted from them (not recorded which). All receptors come from an adult woman who had mild COVID-19 (a few samples of this study predate the infection). Cell type and time point are not known. Both conserved end residues are part of each CDR3. D genes are given only for firm matches. Not all rows give a size; the values are once, few, many and, for expanded clones, a class.

J gene: TRBJ2-3; D gene: NA; clone size: few; V gene: TRBV29-1; CDR3 DNA: TGCAGCGTCCAAGACGGGCACTACACAGATACGCAGTATTTT; CDR3 protein: CSVQDGHYTDTQYF
J gene: TRBJ1-1; D gene: TRBD1; clone size: few; V gene: TRBV3-1; CDR3 DNA: TGTGCCAGCAGAGAGGGACAGGGTTGGACTGAAGCTTTCTTT; CDR3 protein: CASREGQGWTEAFF
J gene: TRBJ1-2; D gene: NA; clone size: NA; V gene: TRBV5-4; CDR3 DNA: TGTGCCAGCAGCCCCGTGGAGGGGAGAGATGGCTACACCTTC; CDR3 protein: CASSPVEGRDGYTF
J gene: TRBJ2-2; D gene: NA; clone size: NA; V gene: TRBV20-1; CDR3 DNA: TGCAGTGCTGTCGGACTGTCCGGAACACCCGGGGAGCTGTTTTTT; CDR3 protein: CSAVGLSGTPGELFF
J gene: TRBJ1-2; D gene: NA; clone size: NA; V gene: TRBV7-2; CDR3 DNA: TGTGCCAGCAGCTTAGCAGGGGCTGGCAACTATGGCTACACCTTC; CDR3 protein: CASSLAGAGNYGYTF
J gene: TRBJ2-3; D gene: NA; clone size: NA; V gene: TRBV2; CDR3 DNA: TGTGCCAGCAGTCTGGTACTTTACACAGATACGCAGTATTTT; CDR3 protein: CASSLVLYTDTQYF
J gene: TRBJ1-2; D gene: NA; clone size: NA; V gene: TRBV3-1; CDR3 DNA: TGTGCCAGCAGCCAAGCTAACTGGGAGGACTATGGCTACACCTTC; CDR3 protein: CASSQANWEDYGYTF
J gene: TRBJ2-1; D gene: TRBD2; clone size: many; V gene: TRBV27; CDR3 DNA: TGTGCCAGCGCCCGGACTAGCGGGAGCCTTTTCTACAATGAGCAGTTCTTC; CDR3 protein: CASARTSGSLFYNEQFF
J gene: TRBJ2-3; D gene: NA; clone size: few; V gene: TRBV20-1; CDR3 DNA: TGCAGTGCTAGCGGGGGGCTCGTCACAGATACGCAGTATTTT; CDR3 protein: CSASGGLVTDTQYF
J gene: TRBJ1-1; D gene: TRBD1; clone size: few; V gene: TRBV5-4; CDR3 DNA: TGTGCCAGCAGCTTGGTGGACAGGGCAGCTGAAGCTTTCTTT; CDR3 protein: CASSLVDRAAEAFF
J gene: TRBJ2-1; D gene: NA; clone size: NA; V gene: TRBV7-2; CDR3 DNA: TGTGCCAGCAGCTTAGCCCAACTAGTGAATGAGCAGTTCTTC; CDR3 protein: CASSLAQLVNEQFF
J gene: TRBJ2-7; D gene: NA; clone size: NA; V gene: TRBV3-1; CDR3 DNA: TGTGCCAGCAGGCAGGGCCCCCAGGACGAGCAGTACTTC; CDR3 protein: CASRQGPQDEQYF
J gene: TRBJ2-1; D gene: NA; clone size: few; V gene: TRBV15; CDR3 DNA: TGTGCCACCAGCAGAGATCAGAGCTCCTACAATGAGCAGTTCTTC; CDR3 protein: CATSRDQSSYNEQFF
J gene: TRBJ1-1; D gene: NA; clone size: few; V gene: TRBV18; CDR3 DNA: TGTGCCAGCTCACCTCTAGGAACAGCGAACACTGAAGCTTTCTTT; CDR3 protein: CASSPLGTANTEAFF
J gene: TRBJ2-5; D gene: TRBD2; clone size: NA; V gene: TRBV2; CDR3 DNA: TGTGCCAGCAGCGGGACTAGCGGGAGAAGGGAGACCCAGTACTTC; CDR3 protein: CASSGTSGRRETQYF
J gene: TRBJ2-7; D gene: NA; clone size: many; V gene: TRBV12-3/TRBV12-4; CDR3 DNA: TGTGCCAGCAGTTTACAGGGTTTGTACGAGCAGTACTTC; CDR3 protein: CASSLQGLYEQYF
J gene: TRBJ2-7; D gene: NA; clone size: NA; V gene: TRBV5-4; CDR3 DNA: TGTGCCAGCAGCTCGGTTAGCGACTACGAGCAGTACTTC; CDR3 protein: CASSSVSDYEQYF
J gene: TRBJ1-2; D gene: NA; clone size: NA; V gene: TRBV7-9; CDR3 DNA: TGTGCCAGCACCAACCGCGGAACAGGTGGCTACACCTTC; CDR3 protein: CASTNRGTGGYTF
J gene: TRBJ1-2; D gene: TRBD1; clone size: NA; V gene: TRBV6-6; CDR3 DNA: TGTGCCAGCAGTTACCTGCCTGAACAGGGGGTCTTCTATGGCTACACCTTC; CDR3 protein: CASSYLPEQGVFYGYTF
J gene: TRBJ2-1; D gene: NA; clone size: NA; V gene: TRBV18; CDR3 DNA: TGTGCCAGCTCACCCGGCCCAGGGATGGGCTACAATGAGCAGTTCTTC; CDR3 protein: CASSPGPGMGYNEQFF
J gene: TRBJ2-1; D gene: TRBD2; clone size: few; V gene: TRBV6-5; CDR3 DNA: TGTGCCAGCAGTTACCGACTAGCGGGAGAGTTTCCCAATGAGCAGTTCTTC; CDR3 protein: CASSYRLAGEFPNEQFF
J gene: TRBJ1-4; D gene: TRBD1; clone size: NA; V gene: TRBV4-1; CDR3 DNA: TGCGCCAGCAGCCAAGATTTCGGCAGGGGGCTAAGTGAAAAACTGTTTTTT; CDR3 protein: CASSQDFGRGLSEKLFF
J gene: TRBJ1-1; D gene: TRBD1; clone size: NA; V gene: TRBV5-5; CDR3 DNA: TGTGCCAGCAGCTTGGACTTGGCAGGGGGCCTCTCGGGAGCTTTCTTT; CDR3 protein: CASSLDLAGGLSGAFF
J gene: TRBJ1-1; D gene: TRBD1; clone size: few; V gene: TRBV7-9; CDR3 DNA: TGTGCCAGCAGCTTAACAGGGGAGGCCACTGAAGCTTTCTTT; CDR3 protein: CASSLTGEATEAFF
J gene: TRBJ1-6; D gene: NA; clone size: few; V gene: TRBV9; CDR3 DNA: TGTGCCAGCAGCGTAGAGGTCGCCTCCAACTATAATTCACCCCTCCACTTT; CDR3 protein: CASSVEVASNYNSPLHF
J gene: TRBJ2-7; D gene: NA; clone size: few; V gene: TRBV7-9; CDR3 DNA: TGTGCCAGCAGCCCACCCGTCCCCTACGAGCAGTACTTC; CDR3 protein: CASSPPVPYEQYF
J gene: TRBJ1-5; D gene: TRBD1; clone size: NA; V gene: TRBV24-1; CDR3 DNA: TGTGCCACCAGTGATTCCGGGACAGGGGGACGGCAGCCCCAGCATTTT; CDR3 protein: CATSDSGTGGRQPQHF
J gene: TRBJ1-1; D gene: TRBD1; clone size: NA; V gene: TRBV11-2; CDR3 DNA: TGTGCCAGCAGCTTAGAATCAGGGGGCGAAGCTTTCTTT; CDR3 protein: CASSLESGGEAFF
J gene: TRBJ2-1; D gene: TRBD2; clone size: NA; V gene: TRBV20-1; CDR3 DNA: TGCAGTGCTTTCGCGGGAGGGCATTACAATGAGCAGTTCTTC; CDR3 protein: CSAFAGGHYNEQFF
J gene: TRBJ2-7; D gene: TRBD2; clone size: few; V gene: TRBV7-8; CDR3 DNA: TGTGCCAGCAACGGACTAGCGGCCGCTGCCTCCTACGAGCAGTACTTC; CDR3 protein: CASNGLAAAASYEQYF
J gene: TRBJ2-3; D gene: NA; clone size: few; V gene: TRBV5-1; CDR3 DNA: TGCGCCAGCAGCTTGGGACGGACAGCCGGTACGCAGTATTTT; CDR3 protein: CASSLGRTAGTQYF
J gene: TRBJ2-6; D gene: NA; clone size: NA; V gene: TRBV15; CDR3 DNA: TGTGCCACCAGCAGGGGCAGATACTCTGGGGCCAACGTCCTGACTTTC; CDR3 protein: CATSRGRYSGANVLTF
J gene: TRBJ2-2; D gene: TRBD1; clone size: many; V gene: TRBV12-3/TRBV12-4; CDR3 DNA: TGTGCCAGCAGCAGGACAGGGGGCACCGGGGAGCTGTTTTTT; CDR3 protein: CASSRTGGTGELFF
J gene: TRBJ1-1; D gene: NA; clone size: NA; V gene: TRBV12-3/TRBV12-4; CDR3 DNA: TGTGCCAGCAGTTTAGCCCAGACAGGCGGGAACACTGAAGCTTTCTTT; CDR3 protein: CASSLAQTGGNTEAFF